The clone carrying this T cell receptor beta chain was seen at least ten times. These data come from a study of T cells in Graves' hyperthyroidism and ophthalmopathy. The CDR3 sequence is 13 residues long. Germline trimming cut 2 bases from V and 7 bases from J; bases unmatched to any gene: 6. Germline V gene lookup returns CDR1 GTSNPN and CDR2 SVGIG (reference sequence). Amplified regions were TCR beta CDR3 sequences from RNA transcripts. A first-round RT-PCR of the TCR CDR3 used the HTBI primer set. MiXCR, applied by TCRdb to the multiplex PCR reads, yields one record per CDR3 protein. The table records roughly 750,000 distinct CDR3 sequences, around 15% of them present only once.

The chain is built from TRBV30 and TRBJ1-2; TRBD1 agrees at 8 bases. The sequence was collected from a young man with Graves' hyperthyroidism. Material for sequencing was blood. CDR3 DNA: TGTGCCTGGAGTTACGGACAGGGCGGTGGCTACACCTTC. Its protein is CAWSYGQGGGYTF.